These 25 T cell receptor beta chains were sequenced from one sample in a study of siplizumab effects on memory and regulatory T cells. Measured with immunoSEQ multiplex PCR; TCRdb has only the in-frame clones, and not every one. The sample has roughly 60,000 clones, 80% to 95% seen once. The sample comprised CD8+ T cells sorted from blood. Every receptor here comes from a human donor in good health.

The J gene is TRBJ2-5, the V gene TRBV27; 7 positions agree with TRBD2. CDR3 length equals 14 residues. Germline V gene data show CDR1 as MNHEY and CDR2 as SMNVEV (reference sequence). V shed 10 bases, J shed 5 bases, and the junction held 13 bases outside the gene matches. CDR3 sequence (DNA): TGTGCCACCGCCTGGGCGGGAGCGGAGGAGACCCAGTACTTC. Encoded protein: CATAWAGAEETQYF.

For the CDR3, the DNA is TGCGCCAGCAGTGACCCCGGGACAGAGTACGAGCAGTACTTC. Amino acid sequence: CASSDPGTEYEQYF. The gene calls are TRBV10-2 and TRBJ2-7; 7 bases match TRBD1. V dropped 3 bases and J dropped 4; count of bases not matched to a gene: 6. This CDR3 contains 14 residues. CDR1 is WSHSY, CDR2 SAAADI, per germline.

The chain recombines TRBV6-5 with TRBJ2-7; D remains ambiguous. The V end lost 0 bases, the J end lost 0 bases, and 12 bases lay between the germline ends. The CDR3 has 16 amino acids. Looked up from germline, CDR1 is MNHEY and CDR2 is SVGAGI. This CDR3 reads CASSYSTATLSYEQYF. The CDR3 region has the DNA TGTGCCAGCAGTTACTCAACGGCCACCCTCTCCTACGAGCAGTACTTC.

This sequence joins TRBV18 and TRBJ2-1; D is unclear. Deletions cut 4 bases from V and 14 bases from J, with 3 bases between. The CDR3 is 8 residues long. The V gene's germline CDR1 is KGHSH and CDR2 LQKENI. Written as DNA, the CDR3 is TGTGCCAGCTCACGAAAGTTCTTC. It codes for CASSRKFF.

This chain uses TRBV5-6 with TRBJ2-7; D gene uncertain. Deletions cut 0 bases from V and 5 bases from J, with 3 bases between. CDR3 length equals 11 residues. Germline CDR1 reads SGHDT; CDR2 reads YYEEEE. The CDR3 protein is CASSLVDEQYF. DNA for the CDR3: TGTGCCAGCAGCTTGGTGGACGAGCAGTACTTC.

CDR3 nucleotides: TGCGCCAGCAGCCAAGATGCGCGGGCCCTTTCCTACGAGCAGTACTTC. This codes for CASSQDARALSYEQYF. This rearrangement joins TRBV4-1 to TRBJ2-7, with D possibly TRBD2 on 5 matching bases. CDR3 size: 16 residues. From germline, CDR1 is MGHRA and CDR2 YSYEKL. V dropped 0 bases and J dropped 1 base, with 13 bases sitting between them.

The chain links TRBV10-2 to TRBJ2-1, with 10 nucleotides matching TRBD2. The CDR3 contains 15 residues. V lost 6 bases and J lost 9; bases outside the gene matches: 11. Germline assignment: CDR1 WSHSY and CDR2 SAAADI. The CDR3 DNA reads as TGCGCCAGCAGAGTAAGCGGGAGGGCCGTACTTGAGCAGTTCTTC. Translation: CASRVSGRAVLEQFF.

This chain links TRBV5-4 with TRBJ1-3, with D perhaps TRBD1 (6 bases). The V end was cut by 4 bases, the J end by 4 bases, with 15 bases between. This CDR3 comprises 15 residues. Per germline, CDR1 SGHNT and CDR2 YYREEE (reference sequence). The CDR3 is CASSPPGTPGNTIYF. Written as DNA, the CDR3 is TGTGCCAGCAGCCCCCCAGGGACACCAGGAAACACCATATATTTT.

This clone occurred a few times. The V gene is TRBV15, the J gene TRBJ1-1, with 7 bases that match TRBD1. V lost 6 bases, J lost 1 base, and 2 bases stayed unmatched. There are 13 residues in the CDR3. Looked up from germline, CDR1 is LNHNV and CDR2 is YYDKDF (reference sequence). CDR3 residues: CATRGTENTEAFF. In DNA form, the CDR3 reads TGTGCCACCAGAGGGACAGAGAACACTGAAGCTTTCTTT.

J is TRBJ2-1 and V is TRBV4-1; D call uncertain. This CDR3 is 15 amino acids long. V was pared by 1 base and J by 6 bases, with 13 bases between. Germline loops: CDR1 MGHRA, CDR2 YSYEKL. CDR3 sequence reads: CASSQASSTGNEQFF. The CDR3 DNA sequence: TGCGCCAGCAGCCAAGCCAGTTCGACGGGCAATGAGCAGTTCTTC.

This clone appeared a single time. This chain uses TRBV4-3 with TRBJ1-1; D gene uncertain. The CDR3 sequence is 13 residues long. V was trimmed by 3 bases and J by 3 bases, leaving 8 bases between them. The germline V gene encodes CDR1 LGHNA and CDR2 YSLEER. The CDR3 loop reads CASSHGPDTEAFF. CDR3 nucleotide sequence: TGCGCCAGCAGCCACGGACCGGACACTGAAGCTTTCTTT.

The V and J genes are TRBV13 and TRBJ2-5, with 7 bases identical to TRBD2. CDR1 is PRHDT, CDR2 FYEKMQ, per germline (reference sequence). V shed 5 bases and J 2 bases; nucleotides not matched to a gene: 8. This CDR3 contains 15 residues. The chain's CDR3 is CASSPSRGRQETQYF. The CDR3, as DNA: TGTGCCAGCAGCCCCTCCCGCGGGAGACAAGAGACCCAGTACTTC.

This clone was recorded only once. V usage is TRBV5-1 and J usage is TRBJ2-1, with a weak D call TRBD1 (5 bases). This CDR3 contains 16 residues. Trimming removed 3 bases at V and 0 bases at J, with 13 bases between. Germline loops: CDR1 SGHRS, CDR2 YFSETQ. CDR3 sequence: CASSWNPTGSYNEQFF. In nucleotides, the CDR3 is TGCGCCAGCAGCTGGAACCCCACAGGCTCCTACAATGAGCAGTTCTTC.

Only one count was recorded for this clone. This chain links TRBV13 with TRBJ2-1, with 10 nucleotides matching TRBD2. The CDR3 covers 14 residues. V dropped 3 bases and J dropped 8; count of bases not matched to a gene: 4. The germline V gene has CDR1 PRHDT and CDR2 FYEKMQ (reference sequence). CDR3 sequence: CASSFSAGGHEQFF. As DNA, the CDR3 is TGTGCCAGCAGCTTTTCAGCGGGAGGGCATGAGCAGTTCTTC.

The genes are TRBV6-1 and TRBJ2-7; D is uncertain. CDR3 length: 13 residues. Germline V gene lookup returns CDR1 MNHNS and CDR2 SASEGT. Trimming took 3 bases from V and 0 from J, leaving 6 bases between them. The CDR3 nucleotides read TGTGCCAGCAGTGAGTACGGCTCCTACGAGCAGTACTTC. It codes for CASSEYGSYEQYF.

The V gene is TRBV21-1, the J gene TRBJ2-3; no DNA check was done on the table's D call, TRBD2. TRBV21-1 counts as a pseudogene. The CDR3 sequence is 15 residues long. The CDR3: CAIPNREGFTDTQYF. In DNA, the CDR3 is TGTGCCATCCCCAATCGGGAAGGGTTCACAGATACGCAGTATTTT.

V and J are TRBV28 and TRBJ2-7, with TRBD1 matching over 9 bases. CDR1 MDHEN and CDR2 SYDVKM come from the germline V gene. This CDR3 has 14 residues. V shed 3 bases, J shed 4 bases, and the junction held 4 bases outside the gene matches. In DNA form, the CDR3 reads TGTGCCAGCAGTTTCCGGGACAGGGTATACGAGCAGTACTTC. Encoded protein: CASSFRDRVYEQYF.

J is TRBJ2-1 and V is TRBV6-1; TRBD2 matches at 8 bases. The V segment lost 8 bases and the J segment 2 bases; nucleotides outside the gene matches: 2. Germline CDR1 is MNHNS and CDR2 is SASEGT. The CDR3 consists of 13 residues. The CDR3 DNA sequence: TGTGCCAGCCGGGAGGGCCCCTACAATGAGCAGTTCTTC. Its translation is CASREGPYNEQFF.

This chain links TRBV6-1 with TRBJ2-1, with D maybe TRBD1 (5 bases). CDR1 MNHNS and CDR2 SASEGT come from the germline V gene. The CDR3 has 11 amino acids. The V end was cut by 10 bases, the J end by 3 bases, with 7 bases between. CDR3 bases: TGTGCCATTCAGGGCTACAATGAGCAGTTCTTC. This encodes CAIQGYNEQFF.

This chain uses TRBV25-1 with TRBJ2-2; D not resolved. The CDR3 spans 16 residues. CDR1 and CDR2 (germline): MGHDK, SYGVNS. The V end was cut by 1 base, the J end by 5 bases, with 14 bases between. The CDR3 nucleotides are TGTGCCAGCAGTGAATTTCCAGATTCGTTAACCGGGGAGCTGTTTTTT. Its translation is CASSEFPDSLTGELFF.

The V and J genes are TRBV19 and TRBJ2-7, with TRBD1 matching 7 bases. Germline V gene data show CDR1 as LNHDA and CDR2 as SQIVND (reference sequence). The CDR3 is made up of 14 amino acids. J lost 0 bases, V lost 9 bases, and 8 bases had no gene match. This chain's CDR3 is CASEPHRGSYEQYF. CDR3 coding DNA: TGTGCCAGCGAGCCCCACAGGGGCTCCTACGAGCAGTACTTC.

V and J are TRBV7-9 and TRBJ1-1, with D unresolved. Trimming pared 1 base from V and 5 bases from J, leaving 2 bases between. CDR1 SEHNR and CDR2 FQNEAQ come from the germline V gene (reference sequence). The CDR3 consists of 11 residues. CDR3 nucleotides: TGTGCCAGCAGCTTAGTAACTGAAGCTTTCTTT. It is translated as CASSLVTEAFF.

V gene TRBV5-1 combines with J gene TRBJ2-1, with 9 bases lining up with TRBD2. The CDR3 has 15 amino acids. The junction had 9 bases not matched to a gene; V was cut back by 2 bases and J by 9 bases. Germline V gives CDR1 SGHRS, CDR2 YFSETQ. CDR3 residues: CASSLPGLAGGEQFF. In nucleotides, the CDR3 is TGCGCCAGCAGCTTACCGGGACTAGCAGGTGGTGAGCAGTTCTTC.

The V and J genes are TRBV10-3 and TRBJ1-5, with 10 positions matching TRBD1. This CDR3 comprises 15 residues. Looked up from germline, CDR1 is ENHRY and CDR2 is SYGVKD. Losses at the gene ends were 4 bases for V and 4 bases for J; bases not matched to a gene: 4. The CDR3 DNA follows: TGTGCCATCAGTGGTACGGGACAGGGGAATCAGCCCCAGCATTTT. Translated: CAISGTGQGNQPQHF.

V is TRBV25-1 and J is TRBJ2-1; D not resolved. The germline CDR1 and CDR2 sequences are MGHDK and SYGVNS. This CDR3 has 12 residues. V dropped 4 bases and J dropped 4 bases, with 5 bases sitting between them. In DNA form, the CDR3 reads TGTGCCAGCAGTGTGGGATACAATGAGCAGTTCTTC. Protein: CASSVGYNEQFF.